This TCR beta chain emerged from a study of blood T cell repertoires in COVID-19. On the study more broadly: Samples of COVID-19 (acute and convalescent) were obtained from the United States, Italy and Spain. T cells, B-cell-depleted T cells, or PBMCs provided the cDNA or gDNA that served as material.

Source study methods: Estimation of nucleated cell counts was performed using reference gene primer amplification. Produced via immunoSEQ multiplex PCR; TCRdb's table is partial and in-frame only. V, J and clone size reflect that table, while D and trimming were determined from the DNA. The table shows 250,000 to 300,000 clones, with approximately 82% occurring only once. The sample taken for sequencing was peripheral blood. The source of this sequence is a man aged 60 to 69 who had recovered from COVID-19.

The CDR3 spells CATSDVTQGFNEQYF. In DNA, the CDR3 is TGTGCCACCAGTGATGTCACCCAGGGGTTCAACGAGCAGTACTTC. The V and J genes are TRBV24-1 and TRBJ2-7, with a possible D match to TRBD1 (6 bases). This CDR3 contains 15 residues. The V end lost 3 bases, the J end lost 5 bases, and 16 bases lay between the germline ends. CDR1 and CDR2 from the germline V gene are KGHDR and SFDVKD.